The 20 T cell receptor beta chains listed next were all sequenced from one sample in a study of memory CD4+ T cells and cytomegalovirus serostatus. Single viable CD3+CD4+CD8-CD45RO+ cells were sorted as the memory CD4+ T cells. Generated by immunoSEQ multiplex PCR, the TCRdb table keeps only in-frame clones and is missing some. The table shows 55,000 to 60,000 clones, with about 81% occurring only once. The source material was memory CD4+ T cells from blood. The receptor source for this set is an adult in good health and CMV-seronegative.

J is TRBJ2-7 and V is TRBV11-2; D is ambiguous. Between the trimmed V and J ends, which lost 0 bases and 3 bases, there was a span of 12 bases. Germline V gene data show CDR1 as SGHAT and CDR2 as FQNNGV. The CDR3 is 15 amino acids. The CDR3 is CASSLDWTEYYEQYF. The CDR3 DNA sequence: TGTGCCAGCAGCTTAGATTGGACGGAATACTACGAGCAGTACTTC.

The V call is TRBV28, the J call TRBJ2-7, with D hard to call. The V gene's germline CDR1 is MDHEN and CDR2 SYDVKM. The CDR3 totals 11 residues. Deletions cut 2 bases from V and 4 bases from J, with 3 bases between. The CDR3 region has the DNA TGTGCCAGCAGTTTAGGGTACGAGCAGTACTTC. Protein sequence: CASSLGYEQYF. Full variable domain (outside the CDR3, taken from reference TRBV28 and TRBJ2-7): DVKVTQSSRYLVKRTGEKVFLECVQDMDHENMFWYRQDPGLGLRLIYFSYDVKMKEKGDIPEGYSVSREKKERFSLILESASTNQTSMYLCASSLGYEQYFGPGTRLTVT.

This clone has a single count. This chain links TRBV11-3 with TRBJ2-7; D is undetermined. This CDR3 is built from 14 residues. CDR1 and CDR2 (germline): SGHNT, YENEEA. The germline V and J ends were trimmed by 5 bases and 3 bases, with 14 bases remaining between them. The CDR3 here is CASSPSPAVYEQYF. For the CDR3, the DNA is TGTGCCAGCAGCCCCAGCCCAGCCGTCTACGAGCAGTACTTC.

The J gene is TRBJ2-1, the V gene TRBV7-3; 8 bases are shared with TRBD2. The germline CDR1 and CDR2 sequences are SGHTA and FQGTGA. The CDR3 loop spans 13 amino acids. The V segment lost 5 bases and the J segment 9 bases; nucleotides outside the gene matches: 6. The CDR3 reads CASSPGGPVEQFF. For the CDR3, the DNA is TGTGCCAGCAGCCCGGGAGGGCCGGTTGAGCAGTTCTTC.

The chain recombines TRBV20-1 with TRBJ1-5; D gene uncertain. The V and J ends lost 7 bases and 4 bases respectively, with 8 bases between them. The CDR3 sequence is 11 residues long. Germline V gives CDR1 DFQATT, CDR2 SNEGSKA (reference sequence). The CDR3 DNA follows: TGCAGTGTTCGGGATAATCAGCCCCAGCATTTT. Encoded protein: CSVRDNQPQHF.

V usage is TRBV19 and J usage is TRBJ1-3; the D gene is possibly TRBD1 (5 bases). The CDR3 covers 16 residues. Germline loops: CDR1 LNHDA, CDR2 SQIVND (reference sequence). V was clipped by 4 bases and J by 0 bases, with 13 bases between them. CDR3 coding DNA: TGTGCCAGTAGTAAGGGACGGAGAGTCTCTGGAAACACCATATATTTT. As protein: CASSKGRRVSGNTIYF.

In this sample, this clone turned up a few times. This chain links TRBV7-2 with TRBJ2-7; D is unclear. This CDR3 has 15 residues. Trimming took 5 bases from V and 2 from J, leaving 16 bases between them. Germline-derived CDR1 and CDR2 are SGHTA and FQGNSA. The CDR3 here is CASSPSSVTPYEQYF. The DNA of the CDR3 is TGTGCCAGCAGCCCCTCAAGCGTCACCCCCTACGAGCAGTACTTC.

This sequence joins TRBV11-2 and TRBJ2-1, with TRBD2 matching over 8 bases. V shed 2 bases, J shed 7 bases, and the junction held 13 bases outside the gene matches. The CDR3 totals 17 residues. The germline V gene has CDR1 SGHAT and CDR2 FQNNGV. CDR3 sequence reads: CASSLRGRGSGKNEQFF. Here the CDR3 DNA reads TGTGCCAGCAGCTTACGGGGACGAGGTAGCGGGAAAAATGAGCAGTTCTTC.

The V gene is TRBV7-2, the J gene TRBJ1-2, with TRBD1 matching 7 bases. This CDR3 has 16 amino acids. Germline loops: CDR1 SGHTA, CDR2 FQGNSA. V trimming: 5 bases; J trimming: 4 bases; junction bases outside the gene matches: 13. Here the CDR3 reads CASSLILMTGRYGYTF. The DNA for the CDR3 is TGTGCCAGCAGCCTTATACTAATGACAGGGCGCTATGGCTACACCTTC.

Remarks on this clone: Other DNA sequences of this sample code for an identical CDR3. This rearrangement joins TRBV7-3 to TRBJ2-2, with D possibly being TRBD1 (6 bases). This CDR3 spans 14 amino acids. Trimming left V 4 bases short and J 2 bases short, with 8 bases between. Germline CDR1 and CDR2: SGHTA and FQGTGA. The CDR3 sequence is CASSSTGNTGELFF. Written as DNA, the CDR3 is TGTGCCAGCAGCTCGACAGGAAACACCGGGGAGCTGTTTTTT.

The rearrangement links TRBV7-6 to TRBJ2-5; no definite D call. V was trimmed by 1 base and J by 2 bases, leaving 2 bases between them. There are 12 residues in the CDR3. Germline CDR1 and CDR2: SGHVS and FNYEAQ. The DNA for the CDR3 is TGTGCCAGCAGCTTAGGTCAAGAGACCCAGTACTTC. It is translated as CASSLGQETQYF.

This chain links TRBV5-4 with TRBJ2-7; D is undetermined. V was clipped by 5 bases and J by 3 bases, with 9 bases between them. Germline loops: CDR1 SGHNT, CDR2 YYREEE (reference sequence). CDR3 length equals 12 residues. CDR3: CASSSDGYEQYF. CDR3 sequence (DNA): TGTGCCAGCAGTTCGGACGGCTACGAGCAGTACTTC. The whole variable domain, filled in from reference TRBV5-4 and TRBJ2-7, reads ETGVTQSPTHLIKTRGQQVTLRCSSQSGHNTVSWYQQALGQGPQFIFQYYREEENGRGNFPPRFSGLQFPNYSSELNVNALELDDSALYLCASSSDGYEQYFGPGTRLTVT.

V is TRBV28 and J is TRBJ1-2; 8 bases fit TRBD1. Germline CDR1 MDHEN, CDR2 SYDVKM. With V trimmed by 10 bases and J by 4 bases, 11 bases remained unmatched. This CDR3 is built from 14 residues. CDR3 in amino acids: CATISPGTGYGYTF. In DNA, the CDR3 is TGTGCCACCATAAGCCCCGGGACAGGCTATGGCTACACCTTC.

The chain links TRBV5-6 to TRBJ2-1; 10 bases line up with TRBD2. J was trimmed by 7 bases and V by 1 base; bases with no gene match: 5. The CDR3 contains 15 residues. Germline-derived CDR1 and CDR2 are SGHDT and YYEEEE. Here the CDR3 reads CASSLLAGAKNEQFF. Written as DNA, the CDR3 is TGTGCCAGCAGCTTGCTAGCGGGAGCAAAAAATGAGCAGTTCTTC.

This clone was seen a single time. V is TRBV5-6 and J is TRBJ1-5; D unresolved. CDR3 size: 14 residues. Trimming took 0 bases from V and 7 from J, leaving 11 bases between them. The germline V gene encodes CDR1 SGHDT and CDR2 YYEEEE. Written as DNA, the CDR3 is TGTGCCAGCAGCTTGGGGACGGTAGGCCAGCCCCAGCATTTT. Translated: CASSLGTVGQPQHF.

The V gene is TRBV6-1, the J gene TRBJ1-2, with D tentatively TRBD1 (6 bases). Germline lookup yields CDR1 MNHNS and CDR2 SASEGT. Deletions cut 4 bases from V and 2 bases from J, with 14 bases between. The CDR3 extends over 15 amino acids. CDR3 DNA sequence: TGTGCCAGCAGTGGTTACAGGGAGCCCAACTATGGCTACACCTTC. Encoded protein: CASSGYREPNYGYTF.

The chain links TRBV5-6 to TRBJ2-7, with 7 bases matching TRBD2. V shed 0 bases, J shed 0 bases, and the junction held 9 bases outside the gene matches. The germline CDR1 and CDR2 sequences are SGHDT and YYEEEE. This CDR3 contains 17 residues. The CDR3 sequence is CASSLGDRAGFSYEQYF. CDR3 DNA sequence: TGTGCCAGCAGCTTGGGGGATCGAGCGGGATTCTCCTACGAGCAGTACTTC. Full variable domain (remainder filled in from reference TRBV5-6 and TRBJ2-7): DAGVTQSPTHLIKTRGQQVTLRCSPKSGHDTVSWYQQALGQGPQFIFQYYEEEERQRGNFPDRFSGHQFPNYSSELNVNALLLGDSALYLCASSLGDRAGFSYEQYFGPGTRLTVT.

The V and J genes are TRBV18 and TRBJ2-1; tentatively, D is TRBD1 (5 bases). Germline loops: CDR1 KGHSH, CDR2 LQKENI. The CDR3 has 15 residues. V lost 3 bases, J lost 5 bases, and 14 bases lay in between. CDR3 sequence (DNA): TGTGCCAGCTCACCTCGCAGGGATAAGGACAATGAGCAGTTCTTC. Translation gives CASSPRRDKDNEQFF.

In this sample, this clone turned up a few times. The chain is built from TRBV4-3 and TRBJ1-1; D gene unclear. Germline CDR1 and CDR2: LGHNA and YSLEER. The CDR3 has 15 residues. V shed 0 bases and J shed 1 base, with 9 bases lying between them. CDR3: CASSQDRQPNTEAFF. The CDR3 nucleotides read TGCGCCAGCAGCCAAGACAGGCAGCCGAACACTGAAGCTTTCTTT.

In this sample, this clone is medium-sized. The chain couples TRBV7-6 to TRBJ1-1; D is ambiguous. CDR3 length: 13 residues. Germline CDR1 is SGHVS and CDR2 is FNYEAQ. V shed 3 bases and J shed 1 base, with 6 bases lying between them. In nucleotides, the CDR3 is TGTGCCAGCAGCTTGTCAAAGAACACTGAAGCTTTCTTT. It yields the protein CASSLSKNTEAFF.